This T cell receptor (beta chain) originates from a study of T cell responses to AZD1222 COVID-19 vaccine. At the level of the study: Second-dose recipients at about 4 or about 12 weeks were treated as one pooled group. Broader study findings: At study baseline, merely roughly 6 AZD1222 recipients were seropositive. An increase in Spike-specific TCR breadth and depth was observed after two AZD1222 doses. The donors showed a predominance of white British ancestry and of females, with possible underestimation of clonal diversity.

Concerning this clone: The antigen remains unidentified.

The protocol was immunoSEQ multiplex PCR, while the TCRdb copy is restricted to in-frame clones and leaves out a portion. In the table there are 130,000 or so clones, under 90% of which are singletons. Unmatched junction bases numbered 13, after V lost 3 bases and J lost 7 bases. Germline V gives CDR1 SEHNR, CDR2 FQNEAQ (reference sequence). This CDR3 has 18 residues. The TCR sequence derives from an adult in good health. The chain links TRBV7-9 to TRBJ1-6, with 9 positions matching TRBD1. The input for sequencing was peripheral blood, taken on day 0 of AZD1222 vaccination. The CDR3 loop reads CASSFNPYLTGGNSPLHF. The CDR3 DNA follows: TGTGCCAGCAGCTTTAACCCGTACTTGACAGGGGGAAATTCACCCCTCCACTTT.